This TCR beta chain appears in the sequencing data of a study of regulatory T cells in long-lasting Graves disease. Whole-study findings and limits: Sampling was limited to peripheral blood rather than thyroid tissue.

The V and J ends lost 5 bases and 4 bases, in that order; junction bases with no gene match: 7. CDR1 is PRHDT and CDR2 is FYEKMQ in the germline V gene (reference sequence). CDR3 length: 16 residues. As to this clonotype: Its antigen is not identified.

This sample's time point: newly diagnosed GD, antithyroid drugs for less than 3 months. The TCR library used RNA extracted from PBMCs. iRepertoire HTBI primers and Arm-PCR of CDR3 regions built TCR beta libraries. As processed by the authors: Across all samples, 62 TRBV segments and about 13 TRBJ segments were identified. TCRdb fed the multiplex PCR reads into MiXCR, producing one record per CDR3 protein. The V and J calls reflect TCRdb's pipeline rather than the authors' work. The sample has about 300,000 distinct CDR3 sequences, 15% to 20% seen once. The chain recombines TRBV13 with TRBJ2-1; 11 positions agree with TRBD2. The clonotype comes from a female donor with Graves disease. Sequences were derived from peripheral blood mononuclear cells (PBMCs), sampled at new diagnosis, from a patient treated with antithyroid drugs. In DNA, the CDR3 is TGTGCCAGCAGCCCTCCTAGCGGGGGGTCTTACAATGAGCAGTTCTTC. Residues: CASSPPSGGSYNEQFF.